The 23 T cell receptor beta chains below come from one sample, sequenced in a study of blood T cell repertoires in COVID-19. Clones were sequenced by immunoSEQ multiplex PCR, and TCRdb holds only the in-frame ones, with some missing. The data contain 75,000 to 90,000 clones, around four fifths of them singletons. The sequenced sample consisted of peripheral blood. The receptors were gathered from a man older than 75 with active or convalescent COVID-19.

The CDR3 bases are TGCGCCAGCAGTGACCCCAACTCTGGAAACACCATATATTTT. This codes for CASSDPNSGNTIYF. This chain joins TRBV10-1 and TRBJ1-3; no reliable D call. V was clipped by 3 bases and J by 0 bases, with 6 bases between them. The length of the CDR3 is 14 residues. The germline V gene encodes CDR1 WNHNN and CDR2 SYGVQD (reference sequence).

J is TRBJ1-2 and V is TRBV4-1; the match to TRBD1 covers 7 bases. The CDR3 is 13 amino acids. Germline V CDR1 and CDR2: MGHRA, YSYEKL. Trimming took 5 bases from V and 1 from J; bases not matched to a gene: 1. The CDR3 coding sequence is TGCGCCAGCAGCAGGGACAGTAACTATGGCTACACCTTC. This gives the protein CASSRDSNYGYTF.

V gene TRBV4-1 combines with J gene TRBJ1-5, with TRBD1 matching over 7 bases. This CDR3 region has 15 residues. With V trimmed by 1 base and J by 9 bases, 9 bases remained unmatched. CDR1 is MGHRA, CDR2 YSYEKL, per germline. The CDR3, as DNA: TGCGCCAGCAGCCAAGCGGGGACAGCGCCCTGGCCCCAGCATTTT. Translated, it gives CASSQAGTAPWPQHF.

DNA for the CDR3: TGTGCCAGCAGGGGGGGTGCCGGGGCCAACTATGGCTACACCTTC. This encodes CASRGGAGANYGYTF. The chain employs TRBV2 and TRBJ1-2; D is possibly TRBD1 (5 bases). There are 15 residues in the CDR3. CDR1 is SNHLY and CDR2 is FYNNEI in the germline V gene. V lost 6 bases, J lost 2 bases, and 16 bases lay in between.

This chain uses TRBV5-5 with TRBJ2-3; TRBD2 aligns across 9 bases. Germline V gene sequence: CDR1 SGHKS, CDR2 YYEKEE (reference sequence). CDR3 size: 16 residues. With V trimmed by 3 bases and J by 6 bases, 11 bases remained unmatched. The CDR3 is CASSSLGLARGDTQYF. The CDR3 nucleotides are TGTGCCAGCAGCTCTTTAGGACTAGCGAGGGGGGATACGCAGTATTTT. The full variable domain, rest sourced from reference TRBV5-5 and TRBJ2-3, is DAGVTQSPTHLIKTRGQQVTLRCSPISGHKSVSWYQQVLGQGPQFIFQYYEKEERGRGNFPDRFSARQFPNYSSELNVNALLLGDSALYLCASSSLGLARGDTQYFGPGTRLTVL.

The rearrangement uses TRBV5-1 and TRBJ1-4; 8 nucleotides line up with TRBD1. Germline loops: CDR1 SGHRS, CDR2 YFSETQ. This CDR3 has 14 residues. V lost 4 bases to trimming and J lost 8 bases; unmatched junction nucleotides: 7. CDR3 loop: CASSQGQGTEKLFF. CDR3 nucleotide sequence: TGCGCCAGCAGCCAAGGACAGGGCACGGAAAAACTGTTTTTT. The complete variable domain, with remaining parts taken from reference TRBV5-1 and TRBJ1-4, reads KAGVTQTPRYLIKTRGQQVTLSCSPISGHRSVSWYQQTPGQGLQFLFEYFSETQRNKGNFPGRFSGRQFSNSRSEMNVSTLELGDSALYLCASSQGQGTEKLFFGSGTQLSVL.

The rearrangement joins TRBV6-5 to TRBJ2-2; D is perhaps TRBD1 (5 bases). V was clipped by 2 bases and J by 4 bases, with 14 bases between them. The CDR3 covers 16 residues. Germline V CDR1 and CDR2: MNHEY, SVGAGI. In DNA, the CDR3 is TGTGCCAGCAGTTACCGTGGGGCCCGTGGCACCGGGGAGCTGTTTTTT. It codes for CASSYRGARGTGELFF.

The chain uses TRBV7-8 and TRBJ2-4; D is uncertain. Germline lookup yields CDR1 SGHVS and CDR2 FQNEAQ. The CDR3 has 12 amino acids. Trimming left V 4 bases short and J 7 bases short, with 8 bases between. CDR3: CASSYERNIQYF. CDR3 bases: TGTGCCAGCAGCTACGAGAGGAACATTCAGTACTTC.

The rearrangement joins TRBV19 to TRBJ2-1; 8 bases agree with TRBD1. This CDR3 is 16 amino acids long. Germline trimming cut 3 bases from V and 7 bases from J; bases unmatched to any gene: 11. The V gene's germline CDR1 is LNHDA and CDR2 SQIVND (reference sequence). CDR3 DNA sequence: TGTGCCAGTAGTATCCAACTAACAGGGGGTAGGAATGAGCAGTTCTTC. It translates to CASSIQLTGGRNEQFF.

The chain couples TRBV7-2 to TRBJ1-4, with a tentative D call TRBD1 (6 bases). The CDR3 is made up of 13 amino acids. Trimming took 7 bases from V and 5 from J, leaving 11 bases between them. CDR1 is SGHTA, CDR2 FQGNSA, per germline. CDR3 sequence reads: CASNGQPNEKLFF. DNA of the CDR3: TGTGCCAGCAACGGACAGCCCAATGAAAAACTGTTTTTT.

The rearrangement links TRBV29-1 to TRBJ2-3; TRBD2 might be the D (5 bases). The CDR3 has 12 residues. V was cut by 6 bases and J by 6 bases, with 13 bases left in between. Germline lookup yields CDR1 SQVTM and CDR2 ANQGSEA. The CDR3 reads CSVEEAADTQYF. The CDR3 coding sequence is TGCAGCGTCGAGGAGGCCGCCGATACGCAGTATTTT.

This clone was counted once. The rearrangement uses TRBV19 and TRBJ2-1; 13 positions match TRBD2. V shed 1 base and J 0 bases; nucleotides not matched to a gene: 6. This CDR3 is built from 19 residues. CDR1 and CDR2 (germline): LNHDA, SQIVND (reference sequence). This CDR3 is CASSIVGLAGATSYNEQFF. CDR3 sequence (DNA): TGTGCCAGTAGTATAGTTGGACTAGCGGGGGCGACCTCCTACAATGAGCAGTTCTTC.

The V and J genes are TRBV11-3 and TRBJ2-1; 9 bases are a match to TRBD1. V lost 1 base, J lost 12 bases, and 7 bases stayed unmatched. This CDR3 contains 14 residues. Germline loops: CDR1 SGHNT, CDR2 YENEEA. Written as DNA, the CDR3 is TGTGCCAGCAGCTTAGGGGACAGGGCCCTGGCGCAGTTCTTC. Its protein is CASSLGDRALAQFF.

This clone was observed a handful of times. This chain connects TRBV29-1 to TRBJ1-2; D remains ambiguous. Germline V gives CDR1 SQVTM, CDR2 ANQGSEA. This CDR3 region has 14 residues. The V end lost 1 base, the J end lost 0 bases, and 9 bases lay between the germline ends. The CDR3 DNA follows: TGCAGCGTTGAAGGGTCAGATTCTAACTATGGCTACACCTTC. Residues: CSVEGSDSNYGYTF.

This chain uses TRBV5-1 with TRBJ2-1; 12 bases match TRBD2. V dropped 5 bases and J dropped 3; count of bases not matched to a gene: 12. Germline CDR1 SGHRS, CDR2 YFSETQ. The CDR3 has 18 residues. As DNA, the CDR3 is TGCGCCAGCAGTCCTGGGTCTAGCGGGAGGGGAAGCTACAATGAGCAGTTCTTC. Amino acids: CASSPGSSGRGSYNEQFF.

This chain joins TRBV3-1 (or the pseudogene TRBV3-2) and TRBJ1-1, with a tentative D call TRBD1 (5 bases). The CDR3 extends over 14 amino acids. Trimming took off 3 bases at V and 5 bases at J, with 13 bases between the two ends. Per the germline V gene, CDR1 is LGHDT and CDR2 is YNNKEL (reference sequence). The CDR3 spells CASSHPGGVTEAFF. Written as DNA, the CDR3 is TGTGCCAGCAGCCACCCCGGGGGGGTTACTGAAGCTTTCTTT.

The J gene is TRBJ2-1, the V gene TRBV30, with 12 nucleotides matching TRBD2. The CDR3 contains 17 residues. CDR1 is GTSNPN, CDR2 SVGIG, per germline (reference sequence). Germline trimming cut 6 bases from V and 1 base from J; bases unmatched to any gene: 10. This CDR3 reads CACPTSGGRASYNEQFF. DNA of the CDR3: TGTGCCTGCCCGACTAGCGGGGGAAGGGCTTCCTACAATGAGCAGTTCTTC.

V usage is TRBV27 and J usage is TRBJ2-1, with 11 bases aligning to TRBD2. CDR3 size: 16 residues. V trimming: 4 bases; J trimming: 7 bases; junction bases outside the gene matches: 9. Germline values: CDR1 MNHEY, CDR2 SMNVEV (reference sequence). The CDR3 sequence is CASSSSSGGTGNEQFF. In DNA form, the CDR3 reads TGTGCCAGCAGTTCCTCTAGCGGGGGGACGGGGAATGAGCAGTTCTTC.

V and J are TRBV9 and TRBJ2-6; 8 bases map to TRBD1. This CDR3 has 18 residues. Germline lookup yields CDR1 SGDLS and CDR2 YYNGEE. With 0 bases clipped from V and 1 base from J, the junction kept 6 bases outside the gene matches. The CDR3 loop reads CASSVGPGGASGANVLTF. The CDR3 DNA follows: TGTGCCAGCAGCGTAGGCCCAGGGGGCGCGTCTGGGGCCAACGTCCTGACTTTC.

This sequence joins TRBV19 and TRBJ1-5; maybe TRBD1 (6 bases). V was trimmed by 6 bases and J by 2 bases, leaving 20 bases between them. The CDR3 is 17 amino acids. CDR1 is LNHDA and CDR2 is SQIVND in the germline V gene (reference sequence). In DNA form, the CDR3 reads TGTGCCAGTAGAGTCGGAGGGGGGGGAATTGGCAATCAGCCCCAGCATTTT. Its translation: CASRVGGGGIGNQPQHF.

V gene TRBV7-3 combines with J gene TRBJ1-1, with D perhaps matching TRBD1 (5 bases). CDR1 is SGHTA and CDR2 is FQGTGA in the germline V gene. This CDR3 region has 15 residues. The V and J ends lost 5 bases and 5 bases respectively, with 18 bases between them. CDR3 coding DNA: TGTGCCAGCAGCAAGGACGGCTCAAAGGGGACTGAAGCTTTCTTT. It translates to CASSKDGSKGTEAFF.

This clone was detected once. V usage is TRBV28 and J usage is TRBJ1-4, with 8 bases matching TRBD1. The CDR3 loop spans 15 amino acids. J was trimmed by 8 bases and V by 5 bases; bases with no gene match: 10. Per germline, CDR1 MDHEN and CDR2 SYDVKM. The CDR3 DNA follows: TGTGCCAGCAGTGGGACGACAGGGGCTTGGGAAAAACTGTTTTTT. Amino acid sequence: CASSGTTGAWEKLFF.

The chain links TRBV2 to TRBJ2-2; 8 bases are a match to TRBD2. Per the germline V gene, CDR1 is SNHLY and CDR2 is FYNNEI. The CDR3 sequence is 17 residues long. Losses at the gene ends were 5 bases for V and 6 bases for J; bases not matched to a gene: 14. CDR3: CASSPPKSGGFSGELFF. The CDR3 DNA is TGTGCCAGCAGTCCACCGAAAAGCGGGGGCTTCTCCGGGGAGCTGTTTTTT.